A single sample is the source of the 25 T cell receptor beta chains below, sequenced in a study of response to subunit inactivated influenza vaccine. TCRdb reprocessed the RT-PCR reads via MiXCR and lists one record per CDR3 protein. The sample has 490,000 or so distinct CDR3 sequences, 7.6% seen once; the top ten hold roughly 13%. Sample: PBMCs from blood, taken 23 months after vaccination. All receptors come from a man between 50 and 69 years old who received an inactivated influenza vaccine.

This clonotype was seen a few times. The V call is TRBV29-1, the J call TRBJ1-2; 9 bases are a match to TRBD1. V gave up 6 bases and J gave up 8 bases; unmatched junction bases: 13. The CDR3 totals 14 residues. Germline-derived CDR1 and CDR2 are SQVTM and ANQGSEA. DNA of the CDR3: TGCAGCGTGGCCCCCGGGACAGGGCCCTACGGCTACACCTTC. This gives the protein CSVAPGTGPYGYTF.

This clonotype was counted a few times. The chain uses TRBV5-1 and TRBJ2-1; D gene uncertain. Germline values: CDR1 SGHRS, CDR2 YFSETQ. The CDR3 has 13 residues. V was trimmed by 0 bases and J by 9 bases, leaving 10 bases between them. This CDR3 reads CASSLVAKSEQFF. In DNA, the CDR3 is TGCGCCAGCAGCTTGGTGGCAAAAAGTGAGCAGTTCTTC.

This clonotype was detected a few times. The V and J genes are TRBV10-3 and TRBJ1-2; no reliable D call. The length of the CDR3 is 13 residues. CDR1 ENHRY and CDR2 SYGVKD come from the germline V gene. With 4 bases removed from V and 2 bases from J, the gap between germline ends came to 8 bases. CDR3 nucleotide sequence: TGTGCCATCAGTGCAGGCAGAAACTATGGCTACACCTTC. This translates into CAISAGRNYGYTF.

Only a few counts were recorded for this clonotype. This chain links TRBV5-6 with TRBJ2-7, with D perhaps given as TRBD1 or TRBD2 (6 bases each). This CDR3 is 16 amino acids long. CDR1 and CDR2 (germline): SGHDT, YYEEEE. The ends were cut back, 2 bases at V and 5 bases at J, with 20 bases in the middle. The CDR3 loop is CASSFAYGQGRNEQYF. Here the CDR3 DNA reads TGTGCCAGCAGCTTCGCGTATGGGCAGGGGAGGAACGAGCAGTACTTC.

This clonotype turned up a few times. The chain couples TRBV11-2 to TRBJ1-5, with D perhaps TRBD1 (6 bases). Germline CDR1 SGHAT, CDR2 FQNNGV. The V end was cut by 0 bases, the J end by 1 base, with 13 bases between. The CDR3 runs 17 residues. CDR3 region: CASSLERWGGSNQPQHF. Written as DNA, the CDR3 is TGTGCCAGCAGCTTAGAGAGGTGGGGGGGCAGCAATCAGCCCCAGCATTTT.

This clonotype has only a few counts. The rearrangement links TRBV5-1 to TRBJ2-3; TRBD2 matches at 12 bases. V was clipped by 4 bases and J by 1 base; unmatched bases: 7. The CDR3 is 17 amino acids. Per germline, CDR1 SGHRS and CDR2 YFSETQ. CDR3 amino acids: CASSQKRTSGGTDTQYF. The CDR3, as DNA: TGCGCCAGCAGCCAAAAAAGGACTAGCGGGGGCACAGATACGCAGTATTTT.

The chain has TRBV12-3 or TRBV12-4 and TRBJ2-1, with D uncertain. Trimming removed 2 bases at V and 4 bases at J, with 9 bases between. The length of the CDR3 is 14 residues. This CDR3 is CASSLHYQYNEQFF. Here the CDR3 DNA reads TGTGCCAGCAGTTTACACTATCAATACAATGAGCAGTTCTTC.

This clonotype was seen many times. This rearrangement joins TRBV10-3 to TRBJ2-1; TRBD1 matches at 9 bases. The CDR3 is 16 amino acids. Germline V gene sequence: CDR1 ENHRY, CDR2 SYGVKD. The V segment lost 7 bases and the J segment 7 bases; nucleotides outside the gene matches: 14. Here the CDR3 reads CAIINDRGKGWNEQFF. The CDR3 DNA is TGTGCCATCATTAACGACAGGGGGAAGGGGTGGAATGAGCAGTTCTTC.

Turning to this clonotype: It is likely a read error, because the conserved phenylalanine at the end of the CDR3 is missing. This chain uses TRBV5-1 with TRBJ2-1; 11 bases line up with TRBD2. Looked up from germline, CDR1 is SGHRS and CDR2 is YFSETQ. The CDR3 length is 20 residues. Unmatched junction bases numbered 21, after V lost 3 bases and J lost 7 bases. CDR3 sequence: CASSYTPRTSGSSHRNEQFI. CDR3 bases: TGCGCCAGCAGCTATACACCTCGGACTAGCGGGTCCTCCCACAGGAATGAGCAGTTCATC.

This clonotype was counted only a few times. The chain carries TRBV6-5 and TRBJ1-5, with D unclear. The CDR3 consists of 18 residues. V lost 4 bases and J lost 0, with 19 bases in between. CDR1 MNHEY and CDR2 SVGAGI come from the germline V gene. The CDR3: CASSSPAFSVFSNQPQHF. Here the CDR3 DNA reads TGTGCCAGCAGTTCCCCGGCCTTTTCAGTTTTTAGCAATCAGCCCCAGCATTTT.

This chain joins TRBV20-1 and TRBJ2-3, with TRBD1 matching over 7 bases. Losses at the gene ends were 4 bases for V and 5 bases for J; bases not matched to a gene: 6. The germline gives CDR1 DFQATT, CDR2 SNEGSKA (reference sequence). This CDR3 contains 13 residues. Here the CDR3 DNA reads TGCAGTGCTATCGACAGGGCTGGAGATACGCAGTATTTT. Translated, it gives CSAIDRAGDTQYF.

In its sample, this clonotype was seen a few times. One end of the junction fails to match germline, which may point to a read error. This chain uses TRBV4-3 with TRBJ2-3; no firm D call. This CDR3 has 13 amino acids. Per germline, CDR1 LGHNA and CDR2 YSLEER. The DNA of the CDR3 is TGCGCCACCAGCCAAAGGCCAGCAGATACGCAGTATTTT. Encoded protein: CATSQRPADTQYF.

The chain uses TRBV30 and TRBJ1-1; maybe TRBD1 (5 bases). Per germline, CDR1 GTSNPN and CDR2 SVGIG (reference sequence). V was pared by 2 bases and J by 1 base, with 20 bases between. CDR3 length: 17 amino acids. Written as DNA, the CDR3 is TGTGCCTGGAGTACGTATTCTAGGGGCGCTGGGAACACTGAAGCTTTCTTT. Residues: CAWSTYSRGAGNTEAFF. Looking up the rest from reference TRBV30 and TRBJ1-1 gives the full variable domain: SQTIHQWPATLVQPVGSPLSLECTVEGTSNPNLYWYRQAAGRGLQLLFYSVGIGQISSEVPQNLSASRPQDRQFILSSKKLLLSDSGFYLCAWSTYSRGAGNTEAFFGQGTRLTVV.

A word on this clonotype: Sequence at one end of the junction differs from germline and may be a read error. The chain uses TRBV28 and TRBJ2-4, with D unclear. CDR1 is MDHEN, CDR2 SYDVKM, per germline. The CDR3 extends over 15 amino acids. Here the CDR3 reads CANSFNSGLKNIQYF. The CDR3 nucleotides read TGTGCCAACAGTTTCAATTCCGGGCTCAAAAACATTCAGTACTTC.

This clonotype showed up many times. V is TRBV12-3 or TRBV12-4 and J is TRBJ2-2; the D gene is possibly TRBD1 (7 bases). The ends were cut back, 3 bases at V and 7 bases at J, with 12 bases in the middle. CDR3 length: 14 residues. CDR3 residues: CASSLRDRGGELFF. The DNA of the CDR3 is TGTGCCAGCAGTTTGCGGGACAGAGGCGGGGAGCTGTTTTTT.

This clonotype was recorded a few times. The chain links TRBV7-9 to TRBJ2-3, with D tentatively TRBD2 (6 bases). The CDR3 totals 17 residues. Between the trimmed V and J ends, which lost 5 bases and 8 bases, there was a span of 26 bases. CDR1 SEHNR and CDR2 FQNEAQ come from the germline V gene (reference sequence). The CDR3: CASSPREAQLQPGTQYF. The CDR3 nucleotides are TGTGCCAGCAGCCCGAGGGAGGCACAGTTGCAACCCGGTACGCAGTATTTT.

This clonotype was counted ten times or more. The rearrangement joins TRBV6-2 or TRBV6-3 to TRBJ2-7; possibly TRBD1 for D (5 bases). The V end lost 0 bases, the J end lost 2 bases, and 14 bases lay between the germline ends. There are 16 residues in the CDR3. Germline values: CDR1 MNHEY, CDR2 SVGEGT. CDR3 sequence: CASSYSDTLPPYEQYF. Written as DNA, the CDR3 is TGTGCCAGCAGTTACTCGGACACTCTCCCTCCCTACGAGCAGTACTTC.

About this clonotype: Mismatch with germline at one junction end may stem from a read error. The chain employs TRBV10-3 and TRBJ1-5, with D hard to call. The CDR3 runs 14 residues. Germline V lookup: CDR1 ENHRY, CDR2 SYGVKD. The CDR3 loop reads CAINERLSNQPQHF. The CDR3 DNA follows: TGTGCCATCAATGAGCGTCTTAGCAATCAGCCCCAGCATTTT.

This chain joins TRBV20-1 and TRBJ2-5, with D possibly called TRBD1 or TRBD2 (5 bases each). Looked up from germline, CDR1 is DFQATT and CDR2 is SNEGSKA (reference sequence). The CDR3 contains 12 residues. Trimming left V 5 bases short and J 4 bases short, with 11 bases between. The CDR3 region has the DNA TGCAGTGCTTACCGGGACCGAGAGACCCAGTACTTC. Translating it yields CSAYRDRETQYF.

This clonotype was seen only a few times. The genes are TRBV20-1 and TRBJ2-3; the match to TRBD2 covers 9 bases. Germline CDR1 DFQATT, CDR2 SNEGSKA (reference sequence). This CDR3 comprises 14 residues. V gave up 3 bases and J gave up 5 bases; unmatched junction bases: 6. CDR3 nucleotide sequence: TGCAGTGCTAGGGTTGGGACTAGCCGAGATACGCAGTATTTT. This gives the protein CSARVGTSRDTQYF.

Many counts were recorded for this clonotype. The chain recombines TRBV6-6 with TRBJ2-3; a possible D gene is TRBD2 (5 bases). CDR3 size: 13 residues. V gave up 2 bases and J gave up 4 bases, with 7 bases separating them. CDR1 MNHNY and CDR2 SVGAGI come from the germline V gene (reference sequence). The CDR3, as DNA: TGTGCCAGCAGTTACGGACTGGCAGATACGCAGTATTTT. Its protein is CASSYGLADTQYF.

Only a few counts were recorded for this clonotype. The V call is TRBV20-1, the J call TRBJ2-7; D not certain. The CDR3 sequence is 12 residues long. Trimming cost V 4 bases and J 0 bases, with 7 bases left between them. Germline V lookup: CDR1 DFQATT, CDR2 SNEGSKA (reference sequence). CDR3 residues: CSATPTSYEQYF. The CDR3 bases are TGCAGTGCTACTCCTACCTCCTACGAGCAGTACTTC.

This clonotype was picked up many times. The rearrangement links TRBV2 to TRBJ2-2; 8 positions match TRBD2. The V segment lost 3 bases and the J segment 4 bases; nucleotides outside the gene matches: 25. CDR1 SNHLY and CDR2 FYNNEI come from the germline V gene. The CDR3 runs 22 residues. CDR3 DNA: TGTGCCAGCAGTGATAGTCCGGGACTTTCGCTATCGGGGGGGCATCGCACCGGGGAGCTGTTTTTT. It encodes CASSDSPGLSLSGGHRTGELFF. The entire variable domain, with the rest obtained from reference TRBV2 and TRBJ2-2, is as follows: EPEVTQTPSHQVTQMGQEVILRCVPISNHLYFYWYRQILGQKVEFLVSFYNNEISEKSEIFDDQFSVERPDGSNFTLKIRSTKLEDSAMYFCASSDSPGLSLSGGHRTGELFFGEGSRLTVL.

This clonotype was detected a few times. The chain links TRBV20-1 to TRBJ1-2, with D possibly matching TRBD1 (6 bases). The CDR3 sequence is 16 residues long. CDR1 is DFQATT, CDR2 SNEGSKA, per germline (reference sequence). V was trimmed by 1 base and J by 6 bases, leaving 21 bases between them. In DNA form, the CDR3 reads TGCAGTGCTAGAGGGGGACGGGGGCAGGGGAGAGATGGCTACACCTTC. It codes for CSARGGRGQGRDGYTF.

This clonotype was counted only a few times. This rearrangement joins TRBV12-3 or TRBV12-4 to TRBJ2-5; TRBD1 or TRBD2 may be the D gene (5 bases each). The CDR3 length is 14 residues. Deletions cut 3 bases from V and 9 bases from J, with 17 bases between. The CDR3 region is CASSLGFPGAAQYF. The DNA for the CDR3 is TGTGCCAGCAGTTTGGGCTTCCCCGGGGCGGCCCAGTACTTC.